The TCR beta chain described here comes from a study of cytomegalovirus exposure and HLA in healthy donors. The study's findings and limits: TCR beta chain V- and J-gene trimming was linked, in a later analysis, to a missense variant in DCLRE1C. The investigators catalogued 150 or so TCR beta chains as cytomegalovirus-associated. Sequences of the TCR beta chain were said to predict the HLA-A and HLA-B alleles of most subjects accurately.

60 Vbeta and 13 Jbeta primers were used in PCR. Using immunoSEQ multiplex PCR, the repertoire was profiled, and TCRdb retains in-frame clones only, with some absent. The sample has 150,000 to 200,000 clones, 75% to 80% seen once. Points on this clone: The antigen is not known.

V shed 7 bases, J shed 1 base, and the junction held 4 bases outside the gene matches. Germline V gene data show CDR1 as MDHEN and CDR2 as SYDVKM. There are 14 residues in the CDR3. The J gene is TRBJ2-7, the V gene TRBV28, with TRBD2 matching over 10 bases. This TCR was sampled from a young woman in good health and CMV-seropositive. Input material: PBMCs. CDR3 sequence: CASKGLAASYEQYF. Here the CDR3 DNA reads TGTGCCAGCAAAGGACTAGCGGCTTCCTACGAGCAGTACTTC.